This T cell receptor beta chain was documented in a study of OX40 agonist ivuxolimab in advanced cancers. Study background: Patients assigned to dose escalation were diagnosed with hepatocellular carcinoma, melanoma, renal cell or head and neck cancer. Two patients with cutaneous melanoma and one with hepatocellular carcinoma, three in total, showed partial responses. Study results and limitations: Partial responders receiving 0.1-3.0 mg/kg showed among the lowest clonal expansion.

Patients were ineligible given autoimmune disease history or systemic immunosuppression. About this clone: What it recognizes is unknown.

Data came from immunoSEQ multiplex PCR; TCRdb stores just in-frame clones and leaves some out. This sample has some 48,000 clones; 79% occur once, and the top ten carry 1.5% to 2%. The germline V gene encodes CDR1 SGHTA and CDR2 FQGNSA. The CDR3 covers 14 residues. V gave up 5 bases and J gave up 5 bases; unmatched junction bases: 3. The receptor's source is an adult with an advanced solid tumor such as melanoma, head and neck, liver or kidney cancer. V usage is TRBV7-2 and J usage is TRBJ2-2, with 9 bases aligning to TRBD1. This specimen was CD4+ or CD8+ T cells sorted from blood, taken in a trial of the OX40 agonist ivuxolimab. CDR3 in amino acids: CASSRDRVTGELFF. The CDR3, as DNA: TGTGCCAGCAGCCGGGACAGGGTGACCGGGGAGCTGTTTTTT.